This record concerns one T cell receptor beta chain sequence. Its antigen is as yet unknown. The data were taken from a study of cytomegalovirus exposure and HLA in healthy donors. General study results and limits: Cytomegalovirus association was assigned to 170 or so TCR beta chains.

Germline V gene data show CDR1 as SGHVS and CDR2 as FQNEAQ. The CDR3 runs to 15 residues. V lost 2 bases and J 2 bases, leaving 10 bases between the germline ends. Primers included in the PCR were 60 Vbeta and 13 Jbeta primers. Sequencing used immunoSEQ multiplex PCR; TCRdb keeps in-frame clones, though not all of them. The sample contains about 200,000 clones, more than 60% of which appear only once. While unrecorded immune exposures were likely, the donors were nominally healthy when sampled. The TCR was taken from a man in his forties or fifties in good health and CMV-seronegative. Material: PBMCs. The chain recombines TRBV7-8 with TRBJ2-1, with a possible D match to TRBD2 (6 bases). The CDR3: CASSLRRTTYNEQFF. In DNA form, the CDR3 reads TGTGCCAGCAGCTTACGGCGGACTACCTACAATGAGCAGTTCTTC.